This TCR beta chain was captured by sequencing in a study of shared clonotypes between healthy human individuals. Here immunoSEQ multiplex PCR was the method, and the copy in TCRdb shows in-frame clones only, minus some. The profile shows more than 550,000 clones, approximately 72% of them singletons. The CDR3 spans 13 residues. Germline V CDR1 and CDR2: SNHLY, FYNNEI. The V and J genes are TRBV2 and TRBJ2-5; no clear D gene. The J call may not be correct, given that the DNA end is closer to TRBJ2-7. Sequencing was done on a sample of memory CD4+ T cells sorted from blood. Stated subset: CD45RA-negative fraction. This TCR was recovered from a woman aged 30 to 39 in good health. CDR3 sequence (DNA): TGTGCCAGCAGCGTTAAAGGAAACCACGAGCAGTACTTC. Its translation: CASSVKGNHEQYF.